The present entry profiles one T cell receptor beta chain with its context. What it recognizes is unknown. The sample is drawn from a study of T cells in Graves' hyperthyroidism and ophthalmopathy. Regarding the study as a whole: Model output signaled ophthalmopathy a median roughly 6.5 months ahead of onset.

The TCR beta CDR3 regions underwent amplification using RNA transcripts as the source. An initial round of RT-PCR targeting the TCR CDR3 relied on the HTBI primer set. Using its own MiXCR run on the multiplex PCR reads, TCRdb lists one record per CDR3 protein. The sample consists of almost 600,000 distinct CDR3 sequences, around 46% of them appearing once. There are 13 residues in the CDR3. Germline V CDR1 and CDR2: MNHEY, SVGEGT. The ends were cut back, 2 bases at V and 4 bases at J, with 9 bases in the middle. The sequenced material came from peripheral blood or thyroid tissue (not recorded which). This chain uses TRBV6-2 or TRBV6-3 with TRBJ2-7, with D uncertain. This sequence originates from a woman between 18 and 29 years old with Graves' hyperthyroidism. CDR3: CASSYPNLYEQYF. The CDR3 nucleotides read TGTGCCAGCAGTTACCCTAACTTATACGAGCAGTACTTC.